The 11 T cell receptor beta chains below all came from one sample that was sequenced in a study of regulatory T cells in long-lasting Graves disease. CDR3 regions were amplified by Arm-PCR using iRepertoire HTBI primers to build TCR beta libraries. TCRdb fed the multiplex PCR reads into MiXCR, producing one record per CDR3 protein. The data contain fewer than 450,000 distinct CDR3 sequences, 23% of them seen just once; the ten biggest clones take up approximately 25%. The time point here: persistent/refractory GD, antithyroid drugs over 5 years with positive TRAb. TCR sequences were obtained from RNA taken from PBMCs. The sample in question was peripheral blood mononuclear cells (PBMCs), obtained when the disease was refractory, from a patient treated with antithyroid drugs. These receptors came from a female donor with Graves disease.

At least ten counts were recorded for this clonotype. The J gene is TRBJ1-5, the V gene TRBV28, with D hard to call. Trimming pared 3 bases from V and 5 bases from J, leaving 11 bases between. The CDR3 spans 14 residues. Germline lookup yields CDR1 MDHEN and CDR2 SYDVKM. The CDR3 DNA follows: TGTGCCAGCAGTTTGGCGCAGAATCATCAGCCCCAGCATTTT. Its protein is CASSLAQNHQPQHF.

The chain links TRBV7-8 to TRBJ2-7; D is uncertain. The CDR3 loop spans 16 amino acids. Between the trimmed V and J ends, which lost 5 bases and 2 bases, there was a span of 19 bases. Germline V CDR1 and CDR2: SGHVS, FQNEAQ. CDR3 amino acids: CASSQSPGMGTYEQYF. The CDR3 DNA reads TGTGCCAGCAGCCAAAGTCCGGGTATGGGAACCTACGAGCAGTACTTC.

The table lists this clonotype with many counts. This chain joins TRBV3-1 and TRBJ1-2, with D maybe TRBD1 (5 bases). CDR3 size: 14 residues. Trimming pared 1 base from V and 2 bases from J, leaving 8 bases between. Germline V CDR1 and CDR2: LGHDT, YNNKEL (reference sequence). The CDR3 DNA sequence: TGTGCCAGCAGCCAAGGAGGGGTGAACTATGGCTACACCTTC. It encodes CASSQGGVNYGYTF.

The chain links TRBV27 to TRBJ2-7; D may be TRBD1 (6 bases). The length of the CDR3 is 12 residues. CDR1 and CDR2 from the germline V gene are MNHEY and SMNVEV (reference sequence). With 5 bases removed from V and 9 bases from J, the gap between germline ends came to 14 bases. The CDR3 DNA reads TGTGCCAGCAGTCAACAGGGTTATGGGCAGTACTTC. Protein: CASSQQGYGQYF.

V gene TRBV7-9 combines with J gene TRBJ2-7; either TRBD1 or TRBD2 may fit D (5 bases each). Trimming shortened V by 5 bases and J by 3 bases, and 17 bases separated the two germline ends. This CDR3 spans 15 amino acids. Germline values: CDR1 SEHNR, CDR2 FQNEAQ (reference sequence). Here the CDR3 reads CASSGGVRDYYEQYF. CDR3 nucleotides: TGTGCCAGCAGCGGAGGCGTCAGGGATTACTACGAGCAGTACTTC.

This clonotype was found many times. This chain joins TRBV28 and TRBJ2-1; D not resolved. The ends were cut back, 5 bases at V and 6 bases at J, with 8 bases in the middle. The CDR3 runs 12 residues. Germline-derived CDR1 and CDR2 are MDHEN and SYDVKM. CDR3 region: CASSQGLNEQFF. The CDR3 bases are TGTGCCAGCAGTCAAGGCCTCAATGAGCAGTTCTTC. Based on the CDR3 plus reference TRBV28 and TRBJ2-1, the full variable domain is DVKVTQSSRYLVKRTGEKVFLECVQDMDHENMFWYRQDPGLGLRLIYFSYDVKMKEKGDIPEGYSVSREKKERFSLILESASTNQTSMYLCASSQGLNEQFFGPGTRLTVL.

This clonotype has more than one count but fewer than ten. This chain connects TRBV6-1 to TRBJ1-1, with D unresolved. Trimming took 6 bases from V and 1 from J, leaving 15 bases between them. CDR1 and CDR2 from the germline V gene are MNHNS and SASEGT. This CDR3 has 15 residues. Written as DNA, the CDR3 is TGTGCCAGCAGCCACCCGCTCGGCCCGAACACTGAAGCTTTCTTT. Its protein product is CASSHPLGPNTEAFF.

The table lists this clonotype with many counts. The chain employs TRBV6-1 and TRBJ1-1; no clear D gene. The CDR3 extends over 14 amino acids. CDR1 and CDR2 from the germline V gene are MNHNS and SASEGT. V shed 6 bases and J shed 4 bases, with 15 bases lying between them. The DNA of the CDR3 is TGTGCCAGCAGAACTCTGGCAGATCGCACTGAAGCTTTCTTT. Translation: CASRTLADRTEAFF.

This clonotype has more than one count but fewer than ten. This chain's CDR3 is CASSPPLGRETQYF. For the CDR3, the DNA is TGTGCCAGTAGTCCCCCTTTGGGGCGGGAGACCCAGTACTTC. This chain connects TRBV19 to TRBJ2-5; weak D call: TRBD1 (5 bases). Trimming removed 5 bases at V and 5 bases at J, with 15 bases between. This CDR3 has 14 residues. The germline V gene encodes CDR1 LNHDA and CDR2 SQIVND (reference sequence).

In this sample, this clonotype turned up many times. The V and J genes are TRBV5-6 and TRBJ2-5; D is possibly TRBD2 (5 bases). Trimming stripped 4 bases from V and 3 bases from J, with 13 bases between. CDR1 SGHDT and CDR2 YYEEEE come from the germline V gene. This CDR3 is 14 amino acids long. As DNA, the CDR3 is TGTGCCAGCAGCCTCACTAAGGGAGAAGAGACCCAGTACTTC. This gives the protein CASSLTKGEETQYF.

This clonotype was observed at least ten times. The chain carries TRBV7-3 and TRBJ2-7; maybe TRBD1 (6 bases). The CDR3 has 14 residues. Germline CDR1 is SGHTA and CDR2 is FQGTGA. V lost 5 bases and J lost 6, with 17 bases in between. CDR3 nucleotide sequence: TGTGCCAGCAGCCCTGTGGGGGCCAGTGGCGAGCAGTACTTC. Translating it yields CASSPVGASGEQYF. Drawing the rest from reference TRBV7-3 and TRBJ2-7, the complete variable domain is GAGVSQTPSNKVTEKGKYVELRCDPISGHTALYWYRQSLGQGPEFLIYFQGTGAADDSGLPNDRFFAVRPEGSVSTLKIQRTERGDSAVYLCASSPVGASGEQYFGPGTRLTVT.